This T cell receptor (beta chain) stems from a study of blood T cells in healthy people across ages. General study results and limits: When set beside aged donors, long-lived donors presented more naive CD4+ cells and higher diversity. Age brought a roughly linear fall in TCR beta diversity measured per million T cells.

V trimming: 7 bases; J trimming: 1 base; junction bases outside the gene matches: 1. This CDR3 comprises 14 residues. The germline V gene has CDR1 ENHRY and CDR2 SYGVKD. Notes on this clonotype: Its antigen is still unknown.

Through a sample-barcoded 5' primer and a J-beta primer mix, a second PCR was run for about 7 to 12 cycles. TCRdb re-analysed the 5' RACE reads in MiXCR, keeping a single row per CDR3 protein. The sample has about 580,000 distinct CDR3 sequences, under 55% seen once. The source of this sequence is a man older than 75 in good health. Sequences were obtained from blood. The chain joins TRBV10-3 to TRBJ2-3; 11 positions agree with TRBD1. This CDR3 is CAIMGQGGTDTQYF. CDR3 sequence (DNA): TGTGCCATCATGGGACAGGGGGGCACAGATACGCAGTATTTT.